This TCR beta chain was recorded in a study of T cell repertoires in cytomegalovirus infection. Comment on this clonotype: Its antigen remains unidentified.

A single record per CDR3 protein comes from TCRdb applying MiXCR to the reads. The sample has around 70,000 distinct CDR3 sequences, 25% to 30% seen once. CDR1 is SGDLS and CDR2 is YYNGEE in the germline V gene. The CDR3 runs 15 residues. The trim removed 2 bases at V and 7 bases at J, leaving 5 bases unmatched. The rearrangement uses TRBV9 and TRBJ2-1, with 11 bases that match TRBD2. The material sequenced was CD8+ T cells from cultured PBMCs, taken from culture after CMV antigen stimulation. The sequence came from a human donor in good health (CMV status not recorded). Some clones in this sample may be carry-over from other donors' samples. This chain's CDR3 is CASSVTGLAANEQFF. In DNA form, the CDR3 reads TGTGCCAGCAGCGTCACGGGACTAGCGGCAAATGAGCAGTTCTTC.